This TCR beta chain comes out of a study of CD8 T cells in Susac syndrome. CDR1 and CDR2 from the germline V gene are SGHRS and YFSETQ. This CDR3 region has 14 residues. V lost 2 bases and J 6 bases, leaving 12 bases between the germline ends. Isolation of CD8+ and CD4+ T cells was performed negatively, whereas enrichment of TEMRA cells was done by FACS. Reverse transcription used about 0.45 to 1 ug RNA and random hexamers. It was immunoSEQ multiplex PCR that amplified TCR beta CDR3 across 54 Vbeta and 13 Jbeta. TCRdb reprocessed the immunoSEQ multiplex PCR reads via MiXCR and lists one record per CDR3 protein. This table holds about 200,000 distinct CDR3 sequences, roughly 94% found once.

Sequencing input: CD4+ T cells from PBMCs. This receptor was taken from a human donor in good health. J is TRBJ1-5 and V is TRBV5-1; maybe TRBD1 (6 bases). The CDR3 loop is CASSFGGSGQPQHF. The DNA of the CDR3 is TGCGCCAGCAGCTTCGGGGGCTCGGGTCAGCCCCAGCATTTT.